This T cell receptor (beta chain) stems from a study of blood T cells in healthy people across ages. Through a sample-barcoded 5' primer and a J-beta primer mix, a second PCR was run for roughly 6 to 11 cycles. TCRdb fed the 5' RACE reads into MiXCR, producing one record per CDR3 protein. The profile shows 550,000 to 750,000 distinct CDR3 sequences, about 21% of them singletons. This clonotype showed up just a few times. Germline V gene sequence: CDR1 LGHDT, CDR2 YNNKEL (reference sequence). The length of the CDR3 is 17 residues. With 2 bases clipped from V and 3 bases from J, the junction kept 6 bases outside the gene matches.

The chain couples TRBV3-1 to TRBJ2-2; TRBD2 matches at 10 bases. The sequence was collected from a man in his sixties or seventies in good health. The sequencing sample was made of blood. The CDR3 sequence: CASSQSSGRFYTGELFF. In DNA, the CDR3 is TGTGCCAGCAGCCAAAGTAGCGGGAGGTTTTACACCGGGGAGCTGTTTTTT.